This is a list of T cell receptor beta chains from one sample in a study of T cells expressing NK-cell markers. Each CDR3 protein gets one entry in TCRdb, which reprocessed the 5' RACE reads and gives no DNA. The sample spans about 410,000 distinct CDR3 sequences; the ten largest clones claim roughly 10%. The specimen was blood T cells: a sorted CD56 or NKG2C T cell subset, CD4+ or CD8+ T cells, or bulk PBMC T cells (not recorded which). The receptors stem from a woman in her fifties or sixties in good health. CDR3s include the opening cysteine and the closing phenylalanine or tryptophan.

14	TRBV4-1	TRBJ2-1	CASSPETGSNEQFF
20	TRBV12-3/TRBV12-4	TRBJ2-1	CASSLGLAGASLRTNNEQFF
15	TRBV4-1	TRBJ2-5	CASSRGLAGRETQYF
16	TRBV27	TRBJ2-4	CASSPSAGPGQNIQYF
14	TRBV20-1	TRBJ2-5	CSVRHSGRGETQYF
15	TRBV12-3/TRBV12-4	TRBJ2-4	CASSPYGLAKNIQYF
16	TRBV3-1	TRBJ2-3	CASSQPSGSRADTQYF
15	TRBV29-1	TRBJ2-2	CSVFGTRQNTGELFF
15	TRBV5-1	TRBJ1-2	CASSQDRNGGYGYTF
17	TRBV6-5	TRBJ2-2	CASRGLAGATNTGELFF
17	TRBV5-1	TRBJ2-5	CASSLVYEWGQEETQYF
15	TRBV10-3	TRBJ2-7	CAITEGDRRSYEQYF
15	TRBV4-1	TRBJ2-3	CASSQGGRNLDTQYF
14	TRBV29-1	TRBJ2-1	CSVDAAVLLNEQFF
11	TRBV2	TRBJ1-5	CASGLAGPQHF
13	TRBV24-1	TRBJ2-7	CATSVADGYEQYF
18	TRBV11-2	TRBJ2-1	CASREGGFELSSYNEQFF
16	TRBV5-1	TRBJ2-3	CASSLEVQAATDTQYF
15	TRBV20-1	TRBJ1-6	CSAKRAGTENSPLHF
15	TRBV27	TRBJ2-4	CASGERGQIKNIQYF
16	TRBV11-2	TRBJ1-4	CASSPEGGIYNEKLFF
19	TRBV12-3/TRBV12-4	TRBJ2-2	CASSFPQKGPTANTGELFF
15	TRBV14	TRBJ2-3	CASSQLGLNTDTQYF
12	TRBV20-1	TRBJ1-4	CSAPRGNEKLFF
15	TRBV27	TRBJ2-5	CASRAGKGGKETQYF
16	TRBV10-3	TRBJ2-1	CAISVTSGSVYNEQFF
13	TRBV12-3/TRBV12-4	TRBJ1-1	CASRYSGDTEAFF
14	TRBV27	TRBJ2-7	CASSPDGPGYEQYF
13	TRBV6-2/TRBV6-3	TRBJ2-1	CAIVSGSYNEQFF
18	TRBV4-1	TRBJ2-3	CASSQDWGGSLSTDTQYF
14	TRBV5-5	TRBJ1-1	CASSRGYKNTEAFF
16	TRBV24-1	TRBJ1-5	CATSDLRTLSNQPQHF
11	TRBV29-1	TRBJ2-2	CSVRGVEELFF
15	TRBV7-9	TRBJ2-3	CASSFRDRDVDTQYF
16	TRBV27	TRBJ2-5	CASSLFGGAFQETQYF
12	TRBV12-3/TRBV12-4	TRBJ2-3	CASSLLVDTQYF
12	TRBV7-8	TRBJ2-2	CANWVPTGELFF
19	TRBV7-6	TRBJ2-7	CASSRYIFSGSPNPYEQYF
12	TRBV12-3/TRBV12-4	TRBJ1-2	CASSDRGYRYTF
16	TRBV12-3/TRBV12-4	TRBJ2-1	CASSLAGGGFSAEQFF
15	TRBV12-3/TRBV12-4	TRBJ2-1	CASSFGTSGLSGQFF
14	TRBV12-3/TRBV12-4	TRBJ2-1	CASSTSGSKGEQFF